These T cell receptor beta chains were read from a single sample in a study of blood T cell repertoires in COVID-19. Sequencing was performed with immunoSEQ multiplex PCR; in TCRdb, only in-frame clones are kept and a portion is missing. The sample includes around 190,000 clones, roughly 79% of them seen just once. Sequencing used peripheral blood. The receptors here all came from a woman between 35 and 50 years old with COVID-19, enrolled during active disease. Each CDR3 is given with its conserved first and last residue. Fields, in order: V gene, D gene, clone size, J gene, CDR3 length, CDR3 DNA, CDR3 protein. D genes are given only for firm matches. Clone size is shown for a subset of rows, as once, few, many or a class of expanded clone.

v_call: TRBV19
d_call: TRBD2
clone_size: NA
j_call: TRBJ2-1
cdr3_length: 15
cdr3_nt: TGTGCCAGTAGTATTACTAGCGGGGGGACCAATGAGCAGTTCTTC
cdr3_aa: CASSITSGGTNEQFF

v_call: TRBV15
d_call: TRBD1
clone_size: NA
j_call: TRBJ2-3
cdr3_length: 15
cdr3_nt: TGTGCCACCGGGCCGGACAGGGGAAAGACAGATACGCAGTATTTT
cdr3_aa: CATGPDRGKTDTQYF

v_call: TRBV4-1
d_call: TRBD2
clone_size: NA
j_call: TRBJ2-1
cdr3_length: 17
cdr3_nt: TGCGCCAGCAGCCAAGCGGGGACTAGCGGAAAAATCAATGAGCAGTTCTTC
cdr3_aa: CASSQAGTSGKINEQFF

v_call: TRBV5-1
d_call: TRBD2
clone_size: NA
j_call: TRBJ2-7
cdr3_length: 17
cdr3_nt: TGCGCCAGCAGCTTGGAGCCCCAGCGGGGGAGCTCCTACGAGCAGTACTTC
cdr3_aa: CASSLEPQRGSSYEQYF

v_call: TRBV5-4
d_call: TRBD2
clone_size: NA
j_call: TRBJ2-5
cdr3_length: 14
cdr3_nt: TGTGCCAGCAGCTTACTAGCGGGGAAAGAGACCCAGTACTTC
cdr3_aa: CASSLLAGKETQYF

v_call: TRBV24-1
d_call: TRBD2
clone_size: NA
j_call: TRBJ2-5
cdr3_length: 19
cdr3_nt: TGTGCCACCAGTGATTGGGGTGGACTAGCGGGAGGGCGCAAAGAGACCCAGTACTTC
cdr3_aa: CATSDWGGLAGGRKETQYF

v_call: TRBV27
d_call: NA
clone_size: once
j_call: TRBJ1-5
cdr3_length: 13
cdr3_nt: TGTGCCAGCAGTTTAGGGCCGAATCAGCCCCAGCATTTT
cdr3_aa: CASSLGPNQPQHF

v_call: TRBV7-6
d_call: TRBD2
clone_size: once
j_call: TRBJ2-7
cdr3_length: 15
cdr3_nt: TGTGCCAGCAGCTTGGAGCGGGAGGGTCTGGGGGAGCAGTACTTC
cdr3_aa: CASSLEREGLGEQYF

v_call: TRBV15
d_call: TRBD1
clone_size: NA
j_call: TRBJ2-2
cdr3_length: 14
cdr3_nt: TGTGCCACCAGTTTCCCAGGGGGCTCCGGGGAGCTGTTTTTT
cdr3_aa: CATSFPGGSGELFF

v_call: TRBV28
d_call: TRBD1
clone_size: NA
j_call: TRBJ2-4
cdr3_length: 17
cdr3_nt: TGTGCCAGCAGGGGACAGGGGGCGACTATAGCCAAAAACATTCAGTACTTC
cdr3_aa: CASRGQGATIAKNIQYF

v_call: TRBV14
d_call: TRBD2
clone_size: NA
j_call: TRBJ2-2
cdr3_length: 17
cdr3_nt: TGTGCCAGCAGCCAAACCTGGGGAGGGTATGGCACCGGGGAGCTGTTTTTT
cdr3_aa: CASSQTWGGYGTGELFF

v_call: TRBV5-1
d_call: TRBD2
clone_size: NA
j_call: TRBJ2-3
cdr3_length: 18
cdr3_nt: TGCGCCAGCAGCTTGACTGTTCGGCGGGGGGGTGTTAAAGATACGCAGTATTTT
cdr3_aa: CASSLTVRRGGVKDTQYF

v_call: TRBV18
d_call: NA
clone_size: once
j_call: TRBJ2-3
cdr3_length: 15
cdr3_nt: TGTGCCAGCTCACCGCAGGGTTATAGCACAGATACGCAGTATTTT
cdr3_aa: CASSPQGYSTDTQYF

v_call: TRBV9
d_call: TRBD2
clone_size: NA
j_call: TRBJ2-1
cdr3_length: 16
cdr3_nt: TGTGCCAGCAGCGTAGTAGCGGGGCCAATCTACAATGAGCAGTTCTTC
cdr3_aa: CASSVVAGPIYNEQFF

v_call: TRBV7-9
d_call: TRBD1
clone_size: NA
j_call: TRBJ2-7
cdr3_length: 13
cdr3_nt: TGTGCCAGCAGCCATAACGACAGGGGCGAGCAGTACTTC
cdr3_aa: CASSHNDRGEQYF

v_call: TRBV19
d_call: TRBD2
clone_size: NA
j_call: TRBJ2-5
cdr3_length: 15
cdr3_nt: TGTGCCACCACTGCTGGGCAGGGAGGGCAAGAGACCCAGTACTTC
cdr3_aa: CATTAGQGGQETQYF

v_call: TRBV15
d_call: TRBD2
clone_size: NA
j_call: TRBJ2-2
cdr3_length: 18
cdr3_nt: TGTGCCACCAGCAGTCTAGCGGGAGCTGAAGGGAACACCGGGGAGCTGTTTTTT
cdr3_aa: CATSSLAGAEGNTGELFF

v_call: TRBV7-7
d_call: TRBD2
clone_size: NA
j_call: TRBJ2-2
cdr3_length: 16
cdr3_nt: TGTGCTAGCAGCTTATCCGGGACTACAAACACCGGGGAGCTGTTTTTT
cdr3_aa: CASSLSGTTNTGELFF

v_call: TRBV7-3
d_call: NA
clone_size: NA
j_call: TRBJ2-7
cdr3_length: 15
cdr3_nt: TGTGCCAGCAGCTTAGGACCACAGGGAGCCTACGAGCAGTACTTC
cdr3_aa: CASSLGPQGAYEQYF

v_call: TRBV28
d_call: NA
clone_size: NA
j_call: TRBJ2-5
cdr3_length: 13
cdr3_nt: TGTGCCAGCAGTTTCCAGGAAAAAGAGACCCAGTACTTC
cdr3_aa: CASSFQEKETQYF

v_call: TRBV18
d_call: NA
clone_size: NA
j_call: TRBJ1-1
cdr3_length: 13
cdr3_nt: TGTGCCAGCTCACCACTTTTCGGTAATGAAGCTTTCTTT
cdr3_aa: CASSPLFGNEAFF

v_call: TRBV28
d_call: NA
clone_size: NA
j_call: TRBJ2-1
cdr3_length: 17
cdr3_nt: TGTGCCAGCACCCCCCGGCTCCTTGGACAACTGAACAATGAGCAGTTCTTC
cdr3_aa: CASTPRLLGQLNNEQFF

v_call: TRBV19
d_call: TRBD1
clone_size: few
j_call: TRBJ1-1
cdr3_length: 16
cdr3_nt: TGTGCCAGTAGCATGATACCGGGACAGGGGGTCACTGAAGCTTTCTTT
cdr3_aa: CASSMIPGQGVTEAFF

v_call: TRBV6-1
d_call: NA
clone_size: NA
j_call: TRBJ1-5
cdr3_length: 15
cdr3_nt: TGTGCCAGCAGTGAAGGGGTTGTCAGGAATCAGCCCCAGCATTTT
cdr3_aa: CASSEGVVRNQPQHF

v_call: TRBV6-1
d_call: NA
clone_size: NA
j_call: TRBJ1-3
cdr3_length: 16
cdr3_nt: TGTGCCAGCAGTGAAGCTGTTGGGAGTTCTGGAAACACCATATATTTT
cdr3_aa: CASSEAVGSSGNTIYF

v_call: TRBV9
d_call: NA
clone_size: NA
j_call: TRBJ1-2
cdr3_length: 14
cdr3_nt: TGTGCCAGCAGCGTGTGGGCCTCTAACTATGGCTACACCTTC
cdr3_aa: CASSVWASNYGYTF

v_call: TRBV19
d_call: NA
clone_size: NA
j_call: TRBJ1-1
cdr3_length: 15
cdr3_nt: TGTGCCAGTAGTAAGACACCCCCGCGAGACACTGAAGCTTTCTTT
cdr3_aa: CASSKTPPRDTEAFF

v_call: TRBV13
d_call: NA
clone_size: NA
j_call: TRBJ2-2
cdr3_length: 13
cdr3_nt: TGTGCCACCCGGCTACCAAGGGGCGGGGAGCTGTTTTTT
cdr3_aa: CATRLPRGGELFF

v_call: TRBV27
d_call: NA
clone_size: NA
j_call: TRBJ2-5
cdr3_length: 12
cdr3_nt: TGTGCCAGCAGTTCGCCCCCAGGCGTTCGGCACTTC
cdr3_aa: CASSSPPGVRHF

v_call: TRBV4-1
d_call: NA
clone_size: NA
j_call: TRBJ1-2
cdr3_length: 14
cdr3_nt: TGCGCCAGCAGCCTAAGGGGGGGAAATTATGGCTACACCTTC
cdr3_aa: CASSLRGGNYGYTF

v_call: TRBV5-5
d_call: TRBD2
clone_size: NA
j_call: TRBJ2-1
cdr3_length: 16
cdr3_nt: TGTGCCAGCAGCTCGGTCATAGCGGGAGGATTCAATGAGCAGTTCTTC
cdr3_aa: CASSSVIAGGFNEQFF

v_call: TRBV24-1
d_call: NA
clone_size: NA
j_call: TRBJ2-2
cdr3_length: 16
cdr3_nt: TGTGCCACCAGTGACTCCGGGACAAGTAACACCGGGGAGCTGTTTTTT
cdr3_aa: CATSDSGTSNTGELFF

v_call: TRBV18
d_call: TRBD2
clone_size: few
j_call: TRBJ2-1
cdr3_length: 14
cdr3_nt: TGTGCCAGCCACAGCCGACTAGCAGACAATGAGCAGTTCTTC
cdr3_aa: CASHSRLADNEQFF

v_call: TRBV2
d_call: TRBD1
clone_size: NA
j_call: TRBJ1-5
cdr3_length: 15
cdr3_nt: TGTGCCAGCAGTTCCGGGACAGGGGGTATTCAGCCCCAGCATTTT
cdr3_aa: CASSSGTGGIQPQHF

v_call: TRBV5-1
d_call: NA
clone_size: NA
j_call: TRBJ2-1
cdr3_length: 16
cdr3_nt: TGCGCCAGCAGCTTGGCGGCGGGGAGCTCCTACAATGAGCAGTTCTTC
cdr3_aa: CASSLAAGSSYNEQFF

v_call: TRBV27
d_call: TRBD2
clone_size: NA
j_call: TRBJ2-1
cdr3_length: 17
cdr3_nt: TGTGCCAGCAGTTTACTGGGACTAGCGGGCCACTACAATGAGCAGTTCTTC
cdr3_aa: CASSLLGLAGHYNEQFF

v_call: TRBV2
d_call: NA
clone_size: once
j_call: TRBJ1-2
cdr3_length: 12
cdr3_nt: TGTGCCAGCAGATCAGGGTACTATGGCTACACCTTC
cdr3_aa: CASRSGYYGYTF

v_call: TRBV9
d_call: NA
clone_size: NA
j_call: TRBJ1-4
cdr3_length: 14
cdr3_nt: TGTGCCAGCAGCGTAGGAGGGCTTGATGAAAAACTGTTTTTT
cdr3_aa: CASSVGGLDEKLFF

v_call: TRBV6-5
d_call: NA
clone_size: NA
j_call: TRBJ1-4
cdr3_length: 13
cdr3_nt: TGTGCCAGCGCTTGGGCAGTTAATGAAAAACTGTTTTTT
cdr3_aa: CASAWAVNEKLFF

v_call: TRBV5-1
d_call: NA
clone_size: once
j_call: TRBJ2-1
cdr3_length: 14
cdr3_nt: TGCGCCAGCAGCCCGGGAGTTAGAGCCAATGAGCAGTTCTTC
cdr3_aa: CASSPGVRANEQFF

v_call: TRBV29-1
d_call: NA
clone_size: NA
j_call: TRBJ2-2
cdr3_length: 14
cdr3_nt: TGCAGCGGGGGGCACGGGTGGAACACCGGGGAGCTGTTTTTT
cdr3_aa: CSGGHGWNTGELFF

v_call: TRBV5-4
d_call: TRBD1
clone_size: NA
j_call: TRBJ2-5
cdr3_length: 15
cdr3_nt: TGTGCCAGCGGCTCACCGACAGGGATAGGAGAGACCCAGTACTTC
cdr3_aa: CASGSPTGIGETQYF

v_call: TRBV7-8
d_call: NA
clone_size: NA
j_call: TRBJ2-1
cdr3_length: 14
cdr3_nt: TGTGCCAGCAGCTTACAATACGGACTGGCTGAGCAGTTCTTC
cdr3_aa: CASSLQYGLAEQFF

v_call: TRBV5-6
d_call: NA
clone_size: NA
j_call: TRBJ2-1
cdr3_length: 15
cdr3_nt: TGTGCCAGCAGCTTTGGGAGGAGCTCCTACAATGAGCAGTTCTTC
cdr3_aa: CASSFGRSSYNEQFF

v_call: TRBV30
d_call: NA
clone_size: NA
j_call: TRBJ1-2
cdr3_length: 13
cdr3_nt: TGTGCCTGGGGGGAGGGAGGTTATTATGGCTACACCTTC
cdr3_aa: CAWGEGGYYGYTF

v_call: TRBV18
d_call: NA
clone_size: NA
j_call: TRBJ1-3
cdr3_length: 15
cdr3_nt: TGTGCCAGCTCTCCGACAGACTCTATTGGAAACACCATATATTTT
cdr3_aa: CASSPTDSIGNTIYF

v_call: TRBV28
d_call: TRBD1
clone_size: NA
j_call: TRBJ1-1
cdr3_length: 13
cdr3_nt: TGTGCCAGCAGTTTATTAACAGGGGGCTGGGCTTTCTTT
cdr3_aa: CASSLLTGGWAFF

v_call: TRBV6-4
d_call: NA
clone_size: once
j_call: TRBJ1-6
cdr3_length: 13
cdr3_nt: TGTGCCAGCAGTGCCGAGGTCGGTTCACCCCTCCACTTT
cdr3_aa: CASSAEVGSPLHF

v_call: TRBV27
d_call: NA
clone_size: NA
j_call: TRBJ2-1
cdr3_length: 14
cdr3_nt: TGTGCCAGCAGGCCGGGACTGGATTACAATGAGCAGTTCTTC
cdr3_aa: CASRPGLDYNEQFF